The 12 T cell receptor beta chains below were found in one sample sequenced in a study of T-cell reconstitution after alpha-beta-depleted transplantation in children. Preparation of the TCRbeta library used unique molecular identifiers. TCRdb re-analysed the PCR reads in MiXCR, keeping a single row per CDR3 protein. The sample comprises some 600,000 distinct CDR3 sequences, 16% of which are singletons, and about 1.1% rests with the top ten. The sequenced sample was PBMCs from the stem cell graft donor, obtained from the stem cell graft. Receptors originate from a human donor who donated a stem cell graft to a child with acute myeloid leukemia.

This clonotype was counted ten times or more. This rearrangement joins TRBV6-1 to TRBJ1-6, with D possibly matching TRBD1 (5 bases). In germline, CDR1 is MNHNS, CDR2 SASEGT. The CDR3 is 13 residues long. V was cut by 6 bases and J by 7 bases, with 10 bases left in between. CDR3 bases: TGTGCCAGCAGGGGACGGCCCAATTCACCCCTCCACTTT. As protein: CASRGRPNSPLHF.

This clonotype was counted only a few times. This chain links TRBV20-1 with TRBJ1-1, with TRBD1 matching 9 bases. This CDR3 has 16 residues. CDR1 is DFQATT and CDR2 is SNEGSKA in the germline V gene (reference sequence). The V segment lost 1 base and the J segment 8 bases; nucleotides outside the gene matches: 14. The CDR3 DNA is TGCAGTGCTAGAGTTTTTGGGACAGGGCTCATACGGGAAGCTTTCTTT. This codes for CSARVFGTGLIREAFF.

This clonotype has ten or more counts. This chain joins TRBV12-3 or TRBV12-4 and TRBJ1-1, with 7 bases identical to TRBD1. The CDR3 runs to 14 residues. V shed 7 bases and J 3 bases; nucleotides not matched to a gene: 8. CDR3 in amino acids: CASNFGQAYTEAFF. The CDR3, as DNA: TGTGCCAGCAATTTCGGACAGGCCTACACTGAAGCTTTCTTT.

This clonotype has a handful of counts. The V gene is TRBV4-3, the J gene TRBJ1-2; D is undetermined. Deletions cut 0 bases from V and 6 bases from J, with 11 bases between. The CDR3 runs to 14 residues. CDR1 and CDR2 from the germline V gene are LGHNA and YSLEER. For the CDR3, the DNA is TGCGCCAGCAGCCAAGAAGGGCTTGGGCATGGCTACACCTTC. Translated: CASSQEGLGHGYTF.

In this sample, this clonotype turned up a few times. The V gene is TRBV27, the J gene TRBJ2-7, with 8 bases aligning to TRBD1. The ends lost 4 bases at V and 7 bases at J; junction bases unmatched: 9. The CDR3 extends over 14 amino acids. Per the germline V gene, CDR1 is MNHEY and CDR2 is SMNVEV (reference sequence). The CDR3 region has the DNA TGTGCCAGCAGTTCGACAGGGGCCACATCGGAGCAGTACTTC. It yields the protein CASSSTGATSEQYF.

CDR3 nucleotides: TGTGCCAGCAGCGTGGGCGGCCACTATGGCTACACCTTC. This codes for CASSVGGHYGYTF. The chain combines TRBV11-2 with TRBJ1-2; no reliable D call. Germline CDR1 and CDR2: SGHAT and FQNNGV. The CDR3 loop spans 13 amino acids. V was trimmed by 5 bases and J by 3 bases, leaving 10 bases between them.

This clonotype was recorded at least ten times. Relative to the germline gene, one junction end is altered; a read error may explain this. The CDR3 is CASILSPGSSYNEQFF. The CDR3 coding sequence is TGCGCCAGCATCTTGTCTCCAGGGAGCTCCTACAATGAGCAGTTCTTC. The chain joins TRBV5-1 to TRBJ2-1, with D possibly being TRBD1 or TRBD2 (5 bases each). CDR1 and CDR2 (germline): SGHRS, YFSETQ. The CDR3 is 16 residues long.

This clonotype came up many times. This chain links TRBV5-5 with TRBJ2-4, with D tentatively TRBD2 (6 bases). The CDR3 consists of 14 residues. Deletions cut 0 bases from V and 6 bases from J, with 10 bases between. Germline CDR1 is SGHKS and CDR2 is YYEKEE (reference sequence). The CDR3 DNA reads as TGTGCCAGCAGCTTGGTGGGGGAGGCAAACATTCAGTACTTC. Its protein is CASSLVGEANIQYF.

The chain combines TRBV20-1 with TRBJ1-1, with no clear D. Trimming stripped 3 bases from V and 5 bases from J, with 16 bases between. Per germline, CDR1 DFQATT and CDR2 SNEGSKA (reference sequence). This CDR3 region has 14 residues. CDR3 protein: CSARKTSAGTEAFF. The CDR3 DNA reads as TGCAGTGCTAGGAAGACATCGGCGGGAACTGAAGCTTTCTTT.

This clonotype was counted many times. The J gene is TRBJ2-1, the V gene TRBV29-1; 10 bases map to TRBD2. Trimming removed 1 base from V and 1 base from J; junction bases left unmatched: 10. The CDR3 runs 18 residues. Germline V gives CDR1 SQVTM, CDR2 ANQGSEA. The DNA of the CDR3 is TGCAGCGTTGAAGCCGCTGTAGCGGGGGGCCCGTCCTACAATGAGCAGTTCTTC. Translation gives CSVEAAVAGGPSYNEQFF.

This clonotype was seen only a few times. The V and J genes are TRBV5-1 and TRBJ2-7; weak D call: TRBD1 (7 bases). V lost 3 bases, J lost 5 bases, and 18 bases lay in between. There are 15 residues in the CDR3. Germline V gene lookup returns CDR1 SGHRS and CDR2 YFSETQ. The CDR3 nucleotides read TGCGCCAGCAGCTCAATTACAGGGGAGGACGACGAGCAGTACTTC. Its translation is CASSSITGEDDEQYF.

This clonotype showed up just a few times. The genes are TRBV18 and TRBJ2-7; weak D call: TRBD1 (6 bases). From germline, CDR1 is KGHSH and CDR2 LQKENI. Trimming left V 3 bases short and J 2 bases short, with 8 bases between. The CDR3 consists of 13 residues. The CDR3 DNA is TGTGCCAGCTCACCCAGGGGCGCCTACGAGCAGTACGTC. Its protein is CASSPRGAYEQYV.